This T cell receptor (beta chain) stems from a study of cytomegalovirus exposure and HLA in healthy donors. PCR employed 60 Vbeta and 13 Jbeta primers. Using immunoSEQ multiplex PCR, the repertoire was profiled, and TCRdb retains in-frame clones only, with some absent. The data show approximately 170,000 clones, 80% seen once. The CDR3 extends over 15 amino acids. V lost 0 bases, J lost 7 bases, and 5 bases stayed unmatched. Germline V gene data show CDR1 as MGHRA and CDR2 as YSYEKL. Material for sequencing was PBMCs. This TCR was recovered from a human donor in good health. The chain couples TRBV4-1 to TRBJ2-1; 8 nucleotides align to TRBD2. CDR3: CASSQEPGGRNEQFF. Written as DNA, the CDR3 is TGCGCCAGCAGCCAAGAACCGGGGGGGCGGAATGAGCAGTTCTTC.